The present T cell receptor (beta chain) was sequenced within a study of CD8+ T cells in alopecia areata. Study-level points and caveats: In lesional scalp, particularly from alopecia totalis/universalis, clonality was higher than in normal scalp. In scalp, tofacitinib significantly decreased clonality and expanded CD8+ clones among the top 100.

This CDR3 is 11 amino acids long. V lost 4 bases and J lost 6, with 6 bases in between. Per germline, CDR1 LGHNA and CDR2 YNFKEQ. As the sequencing template, cDNA was produced by extracting RNA and reverse transcribing it. Some clones are missing from TCRdb's copy, which holds only in-frame ones; the method was immunoSEQ multiplex PCR. The sample gives fewer than 200,000 clones, approximately 60% of which show up once; 12% to 15% is in the top ten. In the case of this clone: What it binds is not known.

As for treatment: oral pan-JAK inhibitor, 5-10 mg twice daily. The source was CD4+ T cells sorted from blood, collected at week 24, from a patient treated with tofacitinib. This clonotype originated in a human donor with alopecia areata. The chain joins TRBV4-2 to TRBJ1-2; unclear D gene. CDR3 sequence (DNA): TGTGCCAGCAGCCTCGGTGATGGCTACACCTTC. The encoded protein is CASSLGDGYTF.